This T cell receptor (beta chain) was sequenced in a study of cytomegalovirus exposure and HLA in healthy donors. The study's findings and limits: Immune exposure information available was restricted to CMV serostatus.

Both 60 Vbeta primers and 13 Jbeta primers went into the PCR. Repertoires were generated with immunoSEQ multiplex PCR, while TCRdb's copy carries only in-frame clones and drops some. This sample's table has about 50,000 clones. In regard to this clone: Its antigen remains unidentified.

As for the donors, each was a healthy bone marrow donor. The CDR3 has 14 residues. The J segment lost 10 bases and the V segment lost 0 bases, leaving 7 bases of the junction unmatched. Germline values: CDR1 SGHDT, CDR2 YYEEEE. The receptor comes from a woman between 18 and 29 years old in good health and CMV-seronegative. This chain uses TRBV5-6 with TRBJ1-1; 9 bases map to TRBD1. Sequencing was performed on PBMCs. CDR3 sequence (DNA): TGTGCCAGCAGCTTGGCCGGGACAGGGCTAACAGCTTTCTTT. Protein: CASSLAGTGLTAFF.